The clone carrying this T cell receptor (beta chain) was picked up a small number of times. The CDR3 loop spans 11 amino acids. Germline CDR1 MNHEY, CDR2 SVGAGI. Trimming removed 0 bases at V and 6 bases at J, with 2 bases between. This record belongs to a study of OX40 agonist ivuxolimab in advanced cancers. Sequencing was performed with immunoSEQ multiplex PCR; in TCRdb, only in-frame clones are kept and a portion is missing. The sample lists about 25,000 clones; 65% to 90% were seen once. The rearrangement joins TRBV6-5 to TRBJ1-2; D is undetermined. This specimen consisted of CD4+ or CD8+ T cells sorted from blood, obtained in a trial of the OX40 agonist ivuxolimab. The receptor's source is an adult with an advanced solid tumor such as melanoma, head and neck, liver or kidney cancer. The CDR3 is CASSYSNGYTF. The DNA for the CDR3 is TGTGCCAGCAGTTACTCGAATGGCTACACCTTC.